This is a list of T cell receptor beta chains from one sample in a study of blood T cell repertoires in COVID-19. Sequenced by immunoSEQ multiplex PCR; TCRdb stores in-frame clones only, minus some. Of 250,000 to 300,000 clones listed, 80% to 90% were seen once; the top ten hold less than 3%. The material sequenced was peripheral blood. The source is a woman younger than 45 with active or convalescent COVID-19. CDR3s include the opening cysteine and the closing phenylalanine or tryptophan. A D gene is named only where the DNA matches it firmly. Not all rows give a size; the values are once, few, many and, for expanded clones, a class.

j_call | clone_size | v_call | d_call | cdr3_aa | cdr3_nt
TRBJ1-2 | . | TRBV18 | TRBD1 | CASSPDRAAGYTF | TGTGCCAGCTCACCGGACAGGGCTGCTGGCTACACCTTC
TRBJ2-7 | . | TRBV4-1 | TRBD2 | CASSQSAGDLYEQYF | TGCGCCAGCAGCCAATCGGCGGGGGACCTCTACGAGCAGTACTTC
TRBJ1-6 | . | TRBV5-8 | . | CASSLTAGRFSPLHF | TGTGCCAGCAGCTTGACTGCGGGGAGGTTTTCACCCCTCCACTTT
TRBJ2-7 | . | TRBV6-2/TRBV6-3 | . | CASSGQNVPYEQYF | TGTGCCAGCAGTGGACAGAATGTTCCCTACGAGCAGTACTTC
TRBJ1-2 | few | TRBV7-9 | . | CASSLVLQGGGNGYTF | TGTGCCAGCAGCTTAGTTCTACAGGGTGGCGGCAATGGCTACACCTTC
TRBJ2-7 | few | TRBV7-2 | . | CASSFSGSGGYSYEQYF | TGTGCCAGCAGCTTCTCCGGGTCGGGGGGCTACTCCTACGAGCAGTACTTC
TRBJ1-4 | . | TRBV4-2 | TRBD1 | CASSQDKGAGGEKLFF | TGTGCCAGCAGCCAAGATAAGGGCGCAGGGGGGGAAAAACTGTTTTTT
TRBJ1-4 | . | TRBV5-6 | TRBD1 | CASSRGQGTTNEKLFF | TGTGCCAGCAGCCGAGGACAGGGAACAACTAATGAAAAACTGTTTTTT
TRBJ1-4 | . | TRBV2 | TRBD1 | CASRFDRGWEKLFF | TGTGCCAGCAGGTTCGACAGGGGGTGGGAAAAACTGTTTTTT
TRBJ2-2 | few | TRBV7-9 | TRBD1 | CASSSPGQGNTGELFF | TGTGCCAGCAGCTCTCCGGGACAGGGAAACACCGGGGAGCTGTTTTTT
TRBJ1-2 | few | TRBV6-5 | TRBD1 | CASSYHSRDRGDGYTF | TGTGCCAGCAGTTACCATTCACGAGACAGGGGAGATGGCTACACCTTC